Sequencing of this T cell receptor beta chain was carried out in a study of blood T cells in healthy people across ages. Whole-study context: The template switching approach captured approximately one barcoded beta molecule for every two T cells.

This clonotype has a count of ten or more. Its antigen is as yet unknown. Study-wide points: CMV status of donors was not determined, possibly confounding expanded clonotype changes. Strong correlation existed between TCR beta diversity and naive T cell percentage.

Samples each yielded at least 6 micrograms of total RNA. The V end lost 6 bases, the J end lost 2 bases, and 8 bases lay between the germline ends. The CDR3 has 12 residues. Then a second PCR, running about 7 to 11 cycles, was carried out with a sample-barcoded 5' primer and a J-beta primer mix. TCRdb re-analysed the 5' RACE reads in MiXCR, keeping a single row per CDR3 protein. This table holds roughly 930,000 distinct CDR3 sequences, around 46% found once. The receptor was isolated from a man aged 25 to 45 in good health. The rearrangement uses TRBV12-3 or TRBV12-4 and TRBJ2-7; no clear D gene. Sequenced input: blood. The CDR3, as DNA: TGTGCCAGCAGCTTGGAGACCTACGAGCAGTACTTC. Amino acid sequence: CASSLETYEQYF.